The present entry profiles one TCR beta chain with its context. These data belong to a study of cytomegalovirus exposure and HLA in healthy donors. Libraries were prepared by immunoSEQ multiplex PCR; TCRdb keeps only in-frame clonotypes and omits some of them. The data show 60,000 to 85,000 clones, 85% to 95% seen once. The sequence came from a man aged 18-30 years in good health and CMV-seropositive. Sequencing was done on a sample of PBMCs.

CDR3 sequence: CASSQDTGLAKLFF. CDR3 sequence (DNA): TGCGCCAGCAGCCAAGATACAGGGTTGGCAAAACTGTTTTTT. The V and J genes are TRBV4-1 and TRBJ1-4; maybe TRBD1 (6 bases). This CDR3 spans 14 amino acids. Germline-derived CDR1 and CDR2 are MGHRA and YSYEKL. V was clipped by 0 bases and J by 10 bases, with 12 bases between them.